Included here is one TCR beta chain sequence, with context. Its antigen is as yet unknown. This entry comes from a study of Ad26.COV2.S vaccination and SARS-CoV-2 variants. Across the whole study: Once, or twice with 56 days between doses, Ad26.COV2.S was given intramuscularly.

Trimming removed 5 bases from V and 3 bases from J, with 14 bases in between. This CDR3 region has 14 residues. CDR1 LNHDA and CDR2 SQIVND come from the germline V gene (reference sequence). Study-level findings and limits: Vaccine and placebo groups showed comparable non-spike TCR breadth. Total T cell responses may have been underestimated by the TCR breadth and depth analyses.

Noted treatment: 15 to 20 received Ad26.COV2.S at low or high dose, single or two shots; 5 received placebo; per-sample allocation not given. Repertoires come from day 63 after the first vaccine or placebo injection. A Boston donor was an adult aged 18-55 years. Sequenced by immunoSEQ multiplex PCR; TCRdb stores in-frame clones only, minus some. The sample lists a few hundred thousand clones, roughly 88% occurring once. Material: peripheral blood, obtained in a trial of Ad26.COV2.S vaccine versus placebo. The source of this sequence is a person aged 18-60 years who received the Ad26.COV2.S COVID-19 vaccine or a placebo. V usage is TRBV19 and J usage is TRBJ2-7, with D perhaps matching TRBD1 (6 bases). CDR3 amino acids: CASSLGQRFYEQYF. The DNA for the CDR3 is TGTGCCAGTAGTCTCGGACAGAGATTCTACGAGCAGTACTTC.